This entry is about one T cell receptor beta chain. What it recognizes is unknown. Assays captured about 10^5 TCR templates per sample. The method was immunoSEQ multiplex PCR; TCRdb's version includes in-frame clones alone and lacks a portion of them. The sample holds about 40,000 clones; roughly 90% are singletons and the top ten take 0.25%. The sample is drawn from a study of siplizumab effects on memory and regulatory T cells. General observations from the study: Roughly 80-95% of proliferating CD4+ or CD8+ clones defied assignment to a naive or memory phenotype. With siplizumab, Treg-derived clones averaged roughly 66% of mappable alloreactive CD4+ clones, versus 26.9% in controls.

Trimming removed 0 bases from V and 1 base from J; junction bases left unmatched: 1. Germline loops: CDR1 MDHEN, CDR2 SYDVKM. This CDR3 is built from 16 residues. Material: naive CD4+ T cells sorted from blood. The sequence was collected from a human donor in good health. The genes are TRBV28 and TRBJ1-5, with 9 bases lining up with TRBD1. CDR3 amino acids: CASSLWDRGSNQPQHF. DNA for the CDR3: TGTGCCAGCAGTTTATGGGACAGGGGCAGCAATCAGCCCCAGCATTTT. The variable domain in full, with the rest retrieved from reference TRBV28 and TRBJ1-5, is DVKVTQSSRYLVKRTGEKVFLECVQDMDHENMFWYRQDPGLGLRLIYFSYDVKMKEKGDIPEGYSVSREKKERFSLILESASTNQTSMYLCASSLWDRGSNQPQHFGDGTRLSIL.